This entry features one T cell receptor (beta chain) sequence. This sample stems from a study of response to subunit inactivated influenza vaccine. One entry per CDR3 protein, called by TCRdb with MiXCR from the RT-PCR reads. Of more than 450,000 distinct CDR3 sequences listed, around 11% are singletons. V lost 6 bases to trimming and J lost 4 bases, with 14 bases between them. Germline V gene data show CDR1 as KGHSH and CDR2 as LQKENI. The CDR3 is made up of 14 amino acids. The data were also submitted as part of a second study, on T cells expressing NK-cell markers. That investigation notes: In generating TCR beta cDNA, 5'RACE template switching with UMIs was used. Sorted CD3+CD56+NKG2C+, CD3+CD56+NKG2C- and CD3+CD56-NKG2C+ T cells supplied TCR beta repertoires. An anti-gamma-delta TCR antibody confined sorting to alpha-beta TCR T cells across several of the experiments. Dominance of the CD3+CD56-NKG2C+ fraction by these clonotypes also held in a handful of donors.

The specimen was PBMCs from blood, collected on the day of vaccination. The sequence was obtained from a man aged 45 to 65 who received an inactivated influenza vaccine. The chain is built from TRBV18 and TRBJ2-3; D possibly matches TRBD1 or TRBD2 (6 bases each). CDR3 amino acids: CASSRGGGSDTQYF. The CDR3, as DNA: TGTGCCAGCTCCAGAGGAGGGGGGTCAGATACGCAGTATTTT.